Detailed here is one T cell receptor beta chain. Its antigen specificity is not known. Base qualities are not recorded, but no much larger clone differs from it by a single base. The sample holds other DNA sequences that translate to the same CDR3. These data are taken from a study of shared clonotypes between healthy human individuals (dated by TCRdb to 2018 to 2020). Describing the broader study: A couple of women and a few men aged 18 to 49 years were included in the cohort. For each donor, three plates each were used for CD4 naive and CD4 memory, two plates were used for CD8 naive, and one plate was used for CD8 memory. The study deeply sequenced blood TCR repertoires of roughly five healthy adults to estimate repertoire size and the extent of clonotype sharing between individuals. Different laboratories and diverse techniques were used to prepare libraries and sequence TCR repertoires, to increase sequencing depth and limit assay-specific biases. Leukapheresis yielded between about 0.8 and 9.5 billion PBMCs per donor.

Overall results and qualifications from the work: Incomplete sequencing was indicated by rarefaction of sorted-subset datasets, despite the large sequencing depth. Because the study included a small number of donors, the genetic and exposure-history diversity represented was limited. Naive subsets generally had larger estimated clonotype richness than memory subsets. Higher generation probabilities were observed for clonotypes shared by all four sorted-subset donors than for non-shared clonotypes. Across a few donors, around 5% of naive CD4, over 3% of naive CD8, 2.3% of memory CD4, and 0.4% to 0.45% of memory CD8 clonotypes were shared. Only blood was sampled, and tissue TCR repertoires likely differ from those in blood. Pairwise subsampling led to the expectation that sequencing depth would affect the degree of clonotype sharing among donors.

Using the deep immunoSEQ assay, multiplex PCR amplified TCR CDR3 regions from genomic DNA. Extracted genomic DNA from each cell subset was spread evenly across all wells of several immunoSEQ 96-well plates, with each plate serving as a replicate. For sorted subsets, roughly 0.2 ug genomic DNA, equal to about 30,000 T cell genomes, was loaded into each replicate PCR. Purified libraries were quantified with a Qubit 3.0 fluorometer, sized on a Bioanalyzer 2100, and re-quantified with the KAPA Library Quantification kit. Every immunoSEQ 96-well plate was sequenced on a separate single-read 150-cycle Illumina NextSeq 550 flow cell. Under the source paper's analysis protocol: Because the immunoSEQ output included only junctional sequences and no quality scores, the filtering could not be the same as the filtering used for full-length reads. To assign V/J genes and CDR3, sequences were annotated using PyIR, a Python wrapper for IgBLAST v1.9, with IMGT germline references. Reads with weak V/J assignments (E-value above 1e-6), missing CDR3, stop codons, out-of-frame junctions, or ambiguous translated residues were removed. V3J clonotypes were defined as sequences sharing the same inferred V gene, J gene, and CDR3 amino acid sequence. To compute the percentage overlap between repertoires, the number of shared unique clonotypes was divided by the size of the smaller repertoire. Three approaches were used to assess repertoire richness: RTK rarefaction, the Chao1 estimator, and Recon v2.1 estimates of unobserved clonotypes. For all TCRbeta clonotypes obtained by the gDNA method from four donors, generation probabilities were computed with OLGA. TCRdb obtained this table from immuneACCESS and retained in-frame rearrangements with V and J assigned. These tables miss some clones; where compared with another copy, unresolved V genes account for less than half of the shortfall, and the remainder is unexplained. That table gives V, J and clone size, and the DNA gave D and trimming. In this sample the table shows millions of clones, about 95% of which occur a single time. 0.85% to 1.2% of the sample rests with the top ten.

CD8 naive samples were obtained by positive selection for CCR7 among CD45RO-negative cells, yielding a CD45RA+CCR7+ population from which TemRA cells were excluded. The donors were healthy, HIV-negative adults with no recently reported acute infections or vaccinations. Every donor was a Caucasian adult living in Nashville, Tennessee, USA. Blood was collected by leukapheresis, and PBMCs were isolated by Ficoll-Histopaque density gradient centrifugation and then cryopreserved in liquid nitrogen vapor phase. Analytical flow cytometry was used to check the purity and quantity of every magnetically sorted T cell population. Each sorted fraction had its genomic DNA isolated and then quantified by UV absorbance on a Nanodrop 2000c. The sequenced material came from naive CD8+ T cells sorted from blood. The cell subset or site label, read with the paper, signifies: CD45RA+CCR7+. The clonotype comes from a man younger than 35 in good health.

The CDR3 corresponds to CASSSGTGNYEQYF. The nucleotide sequence is given as TGTGCCAGCAGCTCAGGGACAGGAAACTACGAGCAGTACTTC. The chain is assembled from TRBV5-6 and TRBJ2-7, with 8 bases aligning to TRBD1. The CDR3 holds 14 amino acids from the cysteine to the phenylalanine. Only the CDR3 part of the read is kept: 42 bases, read in frame from the first base. CDR1 SGHDT and CDR2 YYEEEE were looked up in the germline V gene. Unmatched junction bases come to 5, with V trimmed by 3 bases and J by 3 bases.